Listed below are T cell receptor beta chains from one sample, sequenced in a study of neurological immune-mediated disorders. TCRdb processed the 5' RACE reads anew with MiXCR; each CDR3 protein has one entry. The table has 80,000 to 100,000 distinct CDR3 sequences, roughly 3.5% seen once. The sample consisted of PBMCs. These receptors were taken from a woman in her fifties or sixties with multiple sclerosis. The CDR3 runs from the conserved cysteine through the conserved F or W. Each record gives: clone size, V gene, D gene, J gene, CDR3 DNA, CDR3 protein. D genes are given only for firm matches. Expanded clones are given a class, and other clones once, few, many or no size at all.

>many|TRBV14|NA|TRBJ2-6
TGTGCCAGCAGCCAGATGGGTGCCGGGGCCAACGTCCTGACTTTC
CASSQMGAGANVLTF
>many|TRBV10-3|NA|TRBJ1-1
TGTGCCATCAGTCACAGGGATCCCACTGAAGCTTTCTTT
CAISHRDPTEAFF
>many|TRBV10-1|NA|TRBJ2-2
TGCGCCAGCAGTGAGAACTGGGGTACCACCGGGGAGCTGTTTTTT
CASSENWGTTGELFF
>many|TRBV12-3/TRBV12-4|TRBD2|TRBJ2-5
TGTGCCAGCCAGCGAGCGGGGATCCAAGAGACCCAGTACTTC
CASQRAGIQETQYF
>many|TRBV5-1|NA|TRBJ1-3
TGCGCCAGCAGCACCAGTTCAGGAAACACCATATATTTT
CASSTSSGNTIYF
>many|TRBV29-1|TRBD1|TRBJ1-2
TGCAGCGTTATGGACAGGGTTGATGGCTACACCTTC
CSVMDRVDGYTF
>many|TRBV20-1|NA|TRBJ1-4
TGCAGTGCTATGGGGCGTGGGGAAAAACTGTTTTTT
CSAMGRGEKLFF
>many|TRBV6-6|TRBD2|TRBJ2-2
TGTGCCAGCAGTTTGCTCTCGGGGGGGAACACCGGGGAGCTGTTTTTT
CASSLLSGGNTGELFF
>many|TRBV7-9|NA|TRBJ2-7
TGTGCCAGCAGCAGATTTGTGGGGTCGGGCGAGCAGTACTTC
CASSRFVGSGEQYF
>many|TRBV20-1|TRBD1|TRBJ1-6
TGCAGTGCTCGCCCTAGACAGGGATATTCACCCCTCCACTTT
CSARPRQGYSPLHF
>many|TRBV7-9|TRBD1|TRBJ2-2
TGTGCCAGCAGCTTAGTCTGGACAGGGGGTTCGTGGACCGGGGAGCTGTTTTTT
CASSLVWTGGSWTGELFF
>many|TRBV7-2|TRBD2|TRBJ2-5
TGTGCCAGCAGTCCCCCGGGACTACCTAACCAAGAGACCCAGTACTTC
CASSPPGLPNQETQYF
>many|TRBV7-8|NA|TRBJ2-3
TGTGCCAGCAGCCCCTCAGACACAGTAGCCCGAGGCACAGATACGCAGTATTTT
CASSPSDTVARGTDTQYF
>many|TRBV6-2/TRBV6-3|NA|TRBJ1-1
TGTGCCAGCAGTTACACCATGAGGGGACTGAACACTGAAGCTTTCTTT
CASSYTMRGLNTEAFF
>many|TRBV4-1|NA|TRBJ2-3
TGCGCCAGCAGCCAAGTAAATTCAGAGCAGTATTTT
CASSQVNSEQYF
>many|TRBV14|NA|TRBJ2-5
TGTGCCAGCAGCCAAGACCTCGAGACCCAGTACTTC
CASSQDLETQYF
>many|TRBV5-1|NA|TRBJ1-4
TGCGCCAGCCGGTGGGAGGGGACGGCTAATGAAAAACTGTTTTTT
CASRWEGTANEKLFF
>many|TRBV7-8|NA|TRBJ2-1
TGTGCCAGCAGCCTAAGGGCCGGAACCTATGAGCAGTTCTTC
CASSLRAGTYEQFF
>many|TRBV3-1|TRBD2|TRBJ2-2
TGTGCCAGCAGCCAAGGAAGCCTGGCGGGGGGCCTAACCGGGGAGCTGTTTTTT
CASSQGSLAGGLTGELFF
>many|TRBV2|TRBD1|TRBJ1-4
TGTGCCAGTTACCGGGACAGTAATGAAAAACTGTTTTTT
CASYRDSNEKLFF
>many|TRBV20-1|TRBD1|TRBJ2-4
TGCAGTGCTGGAGAGACAGGGCGGCGAAACATTCAGTACTTC
CSAGETGRRNIQYF
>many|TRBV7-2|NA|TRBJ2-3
TGTGCCAGCAGCTCGAGGAACCCGTTGGCCGATACGCAGTATTTT
CASSSRNPLADTQYF
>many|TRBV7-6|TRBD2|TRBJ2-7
TGTGCCAGCAGCCCCCAAAGCGGGGGGTCCTCCTACGAGCAGTACTTC
CASSPQSGGSSYEQYF
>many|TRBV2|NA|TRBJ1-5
TGTGCCAGCAGGGGCACAGGTTTCGGCAATCAGCCCCAGCATTTT
CASRGTGFGNQPQHF
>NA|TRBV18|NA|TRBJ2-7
TGTGCCAGCTCACCCGGTTCAGATGGCTTTGGGCAGTACTTC
CASSPGSDGFGQYF
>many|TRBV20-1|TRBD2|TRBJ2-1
TGCAGTGCTAGTCTAGCGGGGGGGCCGGATGAGCAGTTCTTC
CSASLAGGPDEQFF
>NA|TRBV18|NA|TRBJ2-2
TGTGCCAGCTCACCACCTATCCGTAGCGGGGAGCTGTTTTTT
CASSPPIRSGELFF
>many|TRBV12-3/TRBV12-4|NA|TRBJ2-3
TGTGCCAGCATAACTGACGGTACCACAGATACGCAGTATTTT
CASITDGTTDTQYF
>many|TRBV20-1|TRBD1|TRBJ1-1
TGCAGTGCAGAGACAGGGGACGGGCGCACTGAAGCTTTCTTT
CSAETGDGRTEAFF
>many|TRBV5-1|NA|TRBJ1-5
TGCGCCAGCAGCCAGGGGAACAATCAGCCCCAGCATTTT
CASSQGNNQPQHF
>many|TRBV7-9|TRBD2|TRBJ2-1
TGTGCCAGCAGCTTACTAGCGGGGGGGCCTCCTTCGTACAATGAGCAGTTCTTC
CASSLLAGGPPSYNEQFF
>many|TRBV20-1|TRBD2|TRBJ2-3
TGCAGTGCTAGTCCCCTAAAGGCGGGACTAAGTGGAGATACGCAGTATTTT
CSASPLKAGLSGDTQYF
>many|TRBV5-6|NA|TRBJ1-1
TGTGCCAGCAGTCCAAGGTTCGTAGGACAGATGAACACTGAAGCTTTCTTT
CASSPRFVGQMNTEAFF
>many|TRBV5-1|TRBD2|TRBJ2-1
TGCGCCAGCAGCTCGGGACTAGACAATGAGCAGTTCTTC
CASSSGLDNEQFF
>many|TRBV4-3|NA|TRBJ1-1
TGCGCCAGCAGCCAAGCTATAGGGATGGGCACTGAAGCTTTCTTT
CASSQAIGMGTEAFF
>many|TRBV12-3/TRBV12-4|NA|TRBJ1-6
TGTGCCAGCAGCTCCAAACAGGGAGCTAATTCACCCCTCCACTTT
CASSSKQGANSPLHF
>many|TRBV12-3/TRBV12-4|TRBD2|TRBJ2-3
TGTGCCAGCAGTTTACGGCCTAGCGGGGGGGGCGAAAGTTTT
CASSLRPSGGGESF
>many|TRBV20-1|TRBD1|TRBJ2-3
TGCAGTGCTACTAGGGACAGAAAATACACAGATACGCAGTATTTT
CSATRDRKYTDTQYF
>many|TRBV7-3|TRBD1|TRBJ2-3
TGTGCCAGCAGCCCTCAGGGGGCTATCACAGATACGCAGTATTTT
CASSPQGAITDTQYF
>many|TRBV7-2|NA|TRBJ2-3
TGTGCCAGCAGCTTCGATAGGAGGACAGATACGCAGTATTTT
CASSFDRRTDTQYF
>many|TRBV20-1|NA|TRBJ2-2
TGCAGTGCTAGAGATCCCCCCGGGGAGCTGTTTTTT
CSARDPPGELFF
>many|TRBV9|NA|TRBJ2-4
TGTGCCAGCAGCGTAGGGAGTATAGCCAAAAACATTCAGTACTTC
CASSVGSIAKNIQYF
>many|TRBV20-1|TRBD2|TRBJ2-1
TGCAGTGCTAGAGATCCCGATAGCGGGGGGGCCCCCATATACAATGAGCAGTTCTTC
CSARDPDSGGAPIYNEQFF
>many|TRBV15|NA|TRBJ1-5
TGTGCCACCAGCAGAGAGGCGGGCTGGCGTCAGCCCCAGCATTTT
CATSREAGWRQPQHF
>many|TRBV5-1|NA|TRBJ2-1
TGCGCCAGCAGCTTAAGCTCGTCGTTGTATGAGCAGTTCTTC
CASSLSSSLYEQFF